The present TCR beta chain was sequenced within a study of CD8+CD57+ T cells in acquired aplastic anemia. Background on the study: Sorted cells (CD4+ and CD8+) yielded DNA amounts that averaged roughly 3.2 ug.

Findings and limits, study-wide: Any difference that existed in CD8+ Simpson's diversity between patients and controls was not significant. Patients and controls had in common approximately 30 CD8+ CDR3 sequences.

Turning to this clonotype: Its specificity is unknown.

Both TCR beta VDJ combination and CDR3 sequence profiling were carried out. Genomic DNA was the template for this profiling. TCRdb reprocessed the reads with MiXCR, giving one entry per CDR3 protein. The sample comprises 250,000 to 350,000 distinct CDR3 sequences, around 60% of which are singletons, and less than 10% rests with the top ten. The clonotype was recovered from a human donor with severe aplastic anemia or a healthy control (not recorded which). Sequencing input: sorted CD4+, CD8+, or CD8+CD57+ T cells (not recorded which) from PBMCs.

CDR3 protein: CASSFVTGANVLTF. In DNA, the CDR3 is TGTGCCAGCAGTTTTGTCACTGGGGCCAACGTCCTGACTTTC. V and J are TRBV12-3 or TRBV12-4 and TRBJ2-6, with unresolved D. The length of the CDR3 is 14 residues. Trimming stripped 3 bases from V and 2 bases from J, with 5 bases between.